Below are 20 T cell receptor beta chains sequenced from a single sample in a study of T cells after yellow fever vaccination. MiXCR, applied by TCRdb to the 5' RACE reads, yields one record per CDR3 protein. The table has around 530,000 distinct CDR3 sequences, approximately 16% seen once. Sequencing was performed on PBMCs, taken about 5 days after the first yellow fever vaccination. The source of these receptors is a man younger than 35 who received the YFV17D yellow fever vaccine.

This clonotype was picked up a small number of times. V usage is TRBV12-3 or TRBV12-4 and J usage is TRBJ2-2; no definite D call. The CDR3 loop spans 16 amino acids. The ends were cut back, 4 bases at V and 6 bases at J, with 18 bases in the middle. CDR3 region: CASSSPGRTQSGELFF. The DNA of the CDR3 is TGTGCCAGCAGTTCCCCGGGCCGAACCCAGTCCGGGGAGCTGTTTTTT.

This clonotype was observed a few times. The gene calls are TRBV7-9 and TRBJ1-2; D remains ambiguous. The CDR3 is 15 residues long. Germline V lookup: CDR1 SEHNR, CDR2 FQNEAQ (reference sequence). V dropped 2 bases and J dropped 2 bases, with 12 bases sitting between them. The CDR3 reads CASSLSTLPNYGYTF. In nucleotides, the CDR3 is TGTGCCAGCAGCTTATCCACCCTACCGAACTATGGCTACACCTTC.

The genes are TRBV7-2 and TRBJ2-1, with 10 bases identical to TRBD2. Germline CDR1 is SGHTA and CDR2 is FQGNSA. This CDR3 has 17 residues. The ends lost 6 bases at V and 5 bases at J; junction bases unmatched: 13. The CDR3 here is CASSRSPSSGGNNEQFF. Here the CDR3 DNA reads TGTGCCAGCAGTCGGTCCCCCTCTAGCGGGGGTAACAATGAGCAGTTCTTC.

This clonotype has a handful of counts. This chain connects TRBV11-2 to TRBJ2-3; 9 bases are a match to TRBD1. This CDR3 is built from 17 residues. Germline lookup yields CDR1 SGHAT and CDR2 FQNNGV. Trimming took 0 bases from V and 1 from J; bases not matched to a gene: 5. CDR3 DNA: TGTGCCAGCAGCTTAGATACTAGGACAGGGGGCACAGATACGCAGTATTTT. Amino acids: CASSLDTRTGGTDTQYF.

This clonotype was detected a few times. The V call is TRBV29-1, the J call TRBJ2-5; 10 nucleotides match TRBD1. Germline V gene lookup returns CDR1 SQVTM and CDR2 ANQGSEA. CDR3 length: 14 amino acids. After removal of 3 bases from V and 5 bases from J, the junction contained 6 bases not matched to a gene. For the CDR3, the DNA is TGCAGCGTTGATGCGGGACAGGGGCCGGAGACCCAGTACTTC. Encoded protein: CSVDAGQGPETQYF.

There are a few counts of this clonotype. The chain combines TRBV6-1 with TRBJ2-7, with D tentatively TRBD2 (7 bases). The CDR3 spans 13 residues. V was shortened by 6 bases and J by 3 bases, with 12 bases between the two germline ends. Germline V lookup: CDR1 MNHNS, CDR2 SASEGT. CDR3 in amino acids: CASRRGGNYEQYF. CDR3 DNA sequence: TGTGCCAGCAGGAGGGGGGGTAACTACGAGCAGTACTTC.

This chain connects TRBV24-1 to TRBJ2-1, with D possibly matching TRBD1 (6 bases). This CDR3 region has 16 residues. In germline, CDR1 is KGHDR, CDR2 SFDVKD. V was shortened by 1 base and J by 3 bases, with 12 bases between the two germline ends. The CDR3 nucleotides read TGTGCCACCAGTGATTTACCGGGACATCACTACAATGAGCAGTTCTTC. Amino acid sequence: CATSDLPGHHYNEQFF.

The gene calls are TRBV20-1 and TRBJ1-2; TRBD1 might be the D (5 bases). Trimming pared 1 base from V and 3 bases from J, leaving 9 bases between. In germline, CDR1 is DFQATT, CDR2 SNEGSKA (reference sequence). The CDR3 contains 13 residues. The CDR3 loop is CSARVRTHYGYTF. CDR3 bases: TGCAGTGCTAGAGTCCGGACACACTATGGCTACACCTTC.

This clonotype was observed a few times. This chain links TRBV4-1 with TRBJ1-5; 7 bases line up with TRBD1. Trimming removed 5 bases from V and 6 bases from J; junction bases left unmatched: 16. Germline lookup yields CDR1 MGHRA and CDR2 YSYEKL. The CDR3 loop spans 17 amino acids. The CDR3 region has the DNA TGCGCCAGCAGCGCTGCCGTACATCGAGGGGGCAGTCAGCCCCAGCATTTT. Residues: CASSAAVHRGGSQPQHF.

This clonotype appeared many times. The V call is TRBV4-3, the J call TRBJ1-1, with D maybe TRBD1 (5 bases). Trimming shortened V by 0 bases and J by 5 bases, and 10 bases separated the two germline ends. The CDR3 consists of 14 residues. CDR1 and CDR2 from the germline V gene are LGHNA and YSLEER. CDR3 in DNA: TGCGCCAGCAGCCAAGATCGGGGGATTACTGAAGCTTTCTTT. Its protein product is CASSQDRGITEAFF.

There are a few counts of this clonotype. V and J are TRBV12-5 and TRBJ2-3; D might be TRBD1 (6 bases). Trimming cost V 6 bases and J 0 bases, with 13 bases left between them. Germline assignment: CDR1 LGHNT and CDR2 FRNRAP. The CDR3 has 15 residues. The CDR3 loop reads CASGRGQSSTDTQYF. DNA of the CDR3: TGTGCTAGTGGCCGGGGACAATCTAGCACAGATACGCAGTATTTT.

The chain recombines TRBV20-1 with TRBJ2-5, with D tentatively TRBD2 (7 bases). V lost 0 bases to trimming and J lost 3 bases, with 17 bases between them. The germline gives CDR1 DFQATT, CDR2 SNEGSKA (reference sequence). The CDR3 totals 16 residues. CDR3 sequence: CSARDLRGGAEETQYF. The CDR3 DNA reads as TGCAGTGCTAGAGATCTAAGGGGGGGGGCTGAAGAGACCCAGTACTTC.

There are many counts of this clonotype. V usage is TRBV27 and J usage is TRBJ1-1; 11 bases map to TRBD1. V shed 5 bases, J shed 0 bases, and the junction held 11 bases outside the gene matches. This CDR3 is 18 amino acids long. Per the germline V gene, CDR1 is MNHEY and CDR2 is SMNVEV (reference sequence). The CDR3 reads CASSPSDRGLPLNTEAFF. For the CDR3, the DNA is TGTGCCAGCAGTCCGTCGGACAGGGGGCTTCCATTGAACACTGAAGCTTTCTTT.

V and J are TRBV5-4 and TRBJ2-1; tentatively, D is TRBD1 or TRBD2 (5 bases each). Trimming left V 3 bases short and J 6 bases short, with 16 bases between. CDR1 and CDR2 from the germline V gene are SGHNT and YYREEE (reference sequence). The CDR3 has 15 amino acids. CDR3 residues: CASSSGLGVSNEQFF. Written as DNA, the CDR3 is TGTGCCAGCAGCTCAGGGTTGGGGGTCTCCAATGAGCAGTTCTTC.

V is TRBV4-1 and J is TRBJ1-6; D is possibly TRBD1 (6 bases). V lost 4 bases and J 2 bases, leaving 18 bases between the germline ends. The CDR3 totals 18 residues. From germline, CDR1 is MGHRA and CDR2 YSYEKL. DNA for the CDR3: TGCGCCAGCAGCCGGATAGTACAGGGTGCGGCCTATAATTCACCCCTCCACTTT. As protein: CASSRIVQGAAYNSPLHF.

This clonotype occurred many times. This chain links TRBV4-1 with TRBJ2-5; D is unclear. The germline V and J ends were trimmed by 5 bases and 4 bases, with 14 bases remaining between them. In germline, CDR1 is MGHRA, CDR2 YSYEKL. This CDR3 has 14 residues. In DNA form, the CDR3 reads TGCGCCAGCAGCAAAGGTCGTCTAGGAGAGACCCAGTACTTC. Protein product: CASSKGRLGETQYF.

J is TRBJ2-3 and V is TRBV20-1; D is perhaps TRBD1 (6 bases). Germline values: CDR1 DFQATT, CDR2 SNEGSKA (reference sequence). The CDR3 length is 16 residues. Deletions cut 0 bases from V and 0 bases from J, with 13 bases between. This chain's CDR3 is CSARDWDTSSTDTQYF. The CDR3 region has the DNA TGCAGTGCTAGAGACTGGGACACCTCTAGCACAGATACGCAGTATTTT.

The chain combines TRBV19 with TRBJ2-3, with 7 bases fitting TRBD1. The CDR3 loop spans 16 amino acids. The germline gives CDR1 LNHDA, CDR2 SQIVND (reference sequence). J lost 2 bases, V lost 4 bases, and 9 bases had no gene match. CDR3 sequence (DNA): TGTGCCAGTAGTAGGGGCTGGGACAGCTTCACAGATACGCAGTATTTT. The encoded protein is CASSRGWDSFTDTQYF.

The genes are TRBV4-2 and TRBJ1-2; TRBD1 matches 12 bases. The V gene end was trimmed by 3 bases and the J gene end by 5 bases; junction bases not matched to a gene: 10. The CDR3 consists of 17 residues. The germline V gene has CDR1 LGHNA and CDR2 YNFKEQ. The CDR3 region has the DNA TGTGCCAGCAGCCAGACTACCGGGACAGGGGGCCTGTATGGCTACACCTTC. Translated: CASSQTTGTGGLYGYTF.

The chain combines TRBV7-7 with TRBJ2-4; either TRBD1 or TRBD2 may supply D (5 bases each). Germline V gives CDR1 SSHAT, CDR2 FNYEAQ (reference sequence). The CDR3 has 17 residues. V dropped 4 bases and J dropped 0 bases, with 16 bases sitting between them. The CDR3 DNA follows: TGTGCCAGCAGCTCATTGGGACCCAAGGTAGCCAAAAACATTCAGTACTTC. It codes for CASSSLGPKVAKNIQYF.